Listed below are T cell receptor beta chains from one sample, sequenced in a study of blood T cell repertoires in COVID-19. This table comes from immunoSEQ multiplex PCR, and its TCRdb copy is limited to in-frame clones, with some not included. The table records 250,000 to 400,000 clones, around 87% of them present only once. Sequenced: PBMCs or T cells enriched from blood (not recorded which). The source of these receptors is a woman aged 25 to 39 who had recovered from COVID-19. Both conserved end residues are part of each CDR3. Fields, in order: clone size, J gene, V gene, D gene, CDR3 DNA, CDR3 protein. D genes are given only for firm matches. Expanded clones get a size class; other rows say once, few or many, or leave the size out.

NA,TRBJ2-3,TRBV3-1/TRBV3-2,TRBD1,TGTGCCAGCAGGAACACAGGGGAGGATACGCAGTATTTT,CASRNTGEDTQYF
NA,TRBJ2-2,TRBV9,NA,TGTGCCAGCAGTGAACAGGGATACACCGGGGAGCTGTTTTTT,CASSEQGYTGELFF
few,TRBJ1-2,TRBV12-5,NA,TGTGCTAGTGGCTCCGACACAGAACTCAACTATGGCTACACCTTC,CASGSDTELNYGYTF
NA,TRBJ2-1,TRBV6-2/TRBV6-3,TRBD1,TGTGCCAGCAGTTACTCGAGGGACAGGGGGGACAATGAGCAGTTCTTC,CASSYSRDRGDNEQFF
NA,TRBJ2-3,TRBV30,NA,TGTGCCTGGGACACCGGCACAGATACGCAGTATTTT,CAWDTGTDTQYF
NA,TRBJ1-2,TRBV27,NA,TGTGCCAGCAGTTTAAACAGTGAAGTCTATGGCTACACCTTC,CASSLNSEVYGYTF
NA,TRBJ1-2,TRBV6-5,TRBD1,TGTGCCAGCAGATCGACAGGGAACTATGGCTACACCTTC,CASRSTGNYGYTF
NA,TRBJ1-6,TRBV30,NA,TGTGCCTGGTTGGGATCACGGCAGGGGAATTCACCCCTCCACTTT,CAWLGSRQGNSPLHF
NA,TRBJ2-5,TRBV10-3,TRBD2,TGTGCCATCCGCGGGGGGGCCCTGGAGACCCAGTACTTC,CAIRGGALETQYF
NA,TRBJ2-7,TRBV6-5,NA,TGTGCCAGCAGTAGAACAGGGAGCGAGCAGTACTTC,CASSRTGSEQYF
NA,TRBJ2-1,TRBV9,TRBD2,TGTGCCAGCAGCGTAGCGACGGGGGGGCCTTACAATGAGCAGTTCTTC,CASSVATGGPYNEQFF
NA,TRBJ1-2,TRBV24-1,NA,TGTGCCACCAGTGATTGGACCACAGGGAAATCTAACTATGGCTACACCTTC,CATSDWTTGKSNYGYTF
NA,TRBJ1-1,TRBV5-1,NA,TGCGCCAGCAGCCCCATGCCCGGCACTGAAGCTTTCTTT,CASSPMPGTEAFF
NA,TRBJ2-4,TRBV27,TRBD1,TGTGCCAGCACCACCACCGGGACAGGGCTAAACATTCAGTACTTC,CASTTTGTGLNIQYF
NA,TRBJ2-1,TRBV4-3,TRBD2,TGCGCCAGCAGCCGAGCGACGTGGGAAGCGGGGGGCTACAATGAGCAGTTCTTC,CASSRATWEAGGYNEQFF
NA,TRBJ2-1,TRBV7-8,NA,TGTGCCAGCAGCTTAGGGGCCGGGACAACGATCTACAATGAGCAGTTCTTC,CASSLGAGTTIYNEQFF
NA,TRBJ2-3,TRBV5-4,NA,TGTGCCAGCACTCCGCGGCCCTACTTCCAGAGCACAGATACGCAGTATTTT,CASTPRPYFQSTDTQYF
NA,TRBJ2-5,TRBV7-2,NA,TGTGCCAGCAGCTCCACGGGACAACTTTTTGAGACCCAGTACTTC,CASSSTGQLFETQYF
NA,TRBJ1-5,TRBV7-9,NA,TGTGCCAGCAGCTTAGGCAGGGTTGGCAATCAGCCCCAGCATTTT,CASSLGRVGNQPQHF
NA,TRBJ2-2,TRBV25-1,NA,TGTGCCAGCAGTGAATCAGGGTCGTGGACCGGGGAGCTGTTTTTT,CASSESGSWTGELFF
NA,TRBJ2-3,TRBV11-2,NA,TGTGCCAGCAGCTTAGTGGGCAGGAGGATGGATACGCAGTATTTT,CASSLVGRRMDTQYF
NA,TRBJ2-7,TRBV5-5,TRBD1,TGTGCCAGCAGCTTAAGATCAGGGGGAAACTCCGAGCAGTACTTC,CASSLRSGGNSEQYF
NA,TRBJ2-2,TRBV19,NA,TGTGCCAGTAGTAATAGGGGAGGGGGACCAAGGGCGGCCGGGGAGCTGTTTTTT,CASSNRGGGPRAAGELFF
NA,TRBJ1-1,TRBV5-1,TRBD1,TGCGCCAGCAGCTTGGGTGGGGCCCGACAGGGGGCCGCTGAAGCTTTCTTT,CASSLGGARQGAAEAFF
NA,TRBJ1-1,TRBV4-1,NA,TGCGCCAGCAGCCAAGTCTCGGGTACTGAAGCTTTCTTT,CASSQVSGTEAFF
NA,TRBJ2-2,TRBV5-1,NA,TGCGCCAGCAGTCAGAACACCGGGGAGCTGTTTTTT,CASSQNTGELFF
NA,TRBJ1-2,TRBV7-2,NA,TGTGCCAGCAGCGCGGCAAGGGGGTCTGTTGGCTACACCTTC,CASSAARGSVGYTF
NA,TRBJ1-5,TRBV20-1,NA,TGCAGTGCTAGTGCTAGGAAGAGCAATCAGCCCCAGCATTTT,CSASARKSNQPQHF
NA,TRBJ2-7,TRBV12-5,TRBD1,TGTGCTAGTGGTTTGGTCCCCCCAAGGGGGCGCGTGTACGAGCAGTACTTC,CASGLVPPRGRVYEQYF
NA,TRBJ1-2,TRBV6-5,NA,TGTGCCAGCACTGCAGTCGACTATGGCTACACCTTC,CASTAVDYGYTF
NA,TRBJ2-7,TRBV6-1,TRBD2,TGTGCCAGCAGTGAGCGGGGGGGCCAAAACGAGCAGTACTTC,CASSERGGQNEQYF
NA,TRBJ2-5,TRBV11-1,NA,TGTGCCAGCGCAGGGTACCAAGAGACCCAGTACTTC,CASAGYQETQYF
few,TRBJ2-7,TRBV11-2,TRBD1,TGTGCCAGCAGCTTAGCTATGGGGGACAGTTCCTACGAGCAGTACTTC,CASSLAMGDSSYEQYF
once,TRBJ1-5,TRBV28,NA,TGTGCCTCCAGGAGGGCAGCCTATAGCAATCAGCCCCAGCATTTT,CASRRAAYSNQPQHF
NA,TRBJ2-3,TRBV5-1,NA,TGCGCCAGCAGCTTAACTAGCACAGATACGCAGTATTTT,CASSLTSTDTQYF
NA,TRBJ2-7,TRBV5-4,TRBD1,TGTGCCAGCAGCCCTAGGACAGGGGGCTACGAGCAGTACTTC,CASSPRTGGYEQYF